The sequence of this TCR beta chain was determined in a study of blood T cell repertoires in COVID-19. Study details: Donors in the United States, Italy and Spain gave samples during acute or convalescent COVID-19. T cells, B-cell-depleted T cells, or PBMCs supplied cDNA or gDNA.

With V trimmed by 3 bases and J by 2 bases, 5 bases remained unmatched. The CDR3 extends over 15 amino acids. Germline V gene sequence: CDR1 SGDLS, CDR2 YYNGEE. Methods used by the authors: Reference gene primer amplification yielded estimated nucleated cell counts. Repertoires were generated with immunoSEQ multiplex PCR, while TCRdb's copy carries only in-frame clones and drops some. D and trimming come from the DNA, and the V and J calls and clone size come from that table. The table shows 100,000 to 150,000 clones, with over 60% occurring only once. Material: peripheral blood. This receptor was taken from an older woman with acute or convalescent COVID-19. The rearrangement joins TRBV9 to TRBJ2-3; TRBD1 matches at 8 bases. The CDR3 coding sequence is TGTGCCAGCAGCGCGGCAGGGGGCTCCACAGATACGCAGTATTTT. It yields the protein CASSAAGGSTDTQYF.